The 7 T cell receptor beta chains given below trace back to one sample, sequenced in a study of beta chain features in type 1 diabetes. Reverse transcription of all isolated RNA meant that expressed TCRB transcripts were sequenced. The method was immunoSEQ multiplex PCR; TCRdb's version includes in-frame clones alone and lacks a portion of them. The sample records 200,000 to 250,000 clones, approximately 14% being singletons. The study, taken as a whole, reports: All four CD4+ subsets of Type 1 diabetes patients contained TCRB CDR3s that were moderately but significantly shorter.

Their specific antigens are unknown. Sequenced material: naive CD4+ T cells from blood. The receptor source for this set is a man younger than 45 with type 1 diabetes.

This clone has just a few counts. The chain combines TRBV2 with TRBJ2-5, with 14 bases that match TRBD2. The CDR3 is 16 amino acids. The J segment lost 4 bases and the V segment lost 4 bases, leaving 5 bases of the junction unmatched. The V gene's germline CDR1 is SNHLY and CDR2 FYNNEI. Written as DNA, the CDR3 is TGTGCCAGCAGTGCGACTAGCGGGAGGGCCTTAGAGACCCAGTACTTC. Residues: CASSATSGRALETQYF.

The genes are TRBV11-2 and TRBJ2-3; perhaps TRBD2 as D (6 bases). Per germline, CDR1 SGHAT and CDR2 FQNNGV. Trimming shortened V by 1 base and J by 4 bases, and 18 bases separated the two germline ends. The CDR3 length is 17 residues. The CDR3 loop reads CASSLVLTGAGADTQYF. The CDR3 DNA reads as TGTGCCAGCAGCTTAGTTTTGACGGGAGCCGGAGCAGATACGCAGTATTTT. Based on the CDR3 plus reference TRBV11-2 and TRBJ2-3, the full variable domain is EAGVAQSPRYKIIEKRQSVAFWCNPISGHATLYWYQQILGQGPKLLIQFQNNGVVDDSQLPKDRFSAERLKGVDSTLKIQPAKLEDSAVYLCASSLVLTGAGADTQYFGPGTRLTVL.

The gene calls are TRBV12-5 and TRBJ2-5, with D perhaps TRBD1 (6 bases). CDR1 and CDR2 from the germline V gene are LGHNT and FRNRAP. V was pared by 5 bases and J by 2 bases, with 12 bases between. This CDR3 spans 14 amino acids. CDR3 region: CASGPGQLQETQYF. The DNA for the CDR3 is TGTGCTAGTGGTCCTGGACAGTTACAAGAGACCCAGTACTTC.

The table lists this clone with a few counts. The chain couples TRBV5-6 to TRBJ2-7; D gene unclear. This CDR3 is 14 amino acids long. Between the trimmed V and J ends, which lost 0 bases and 3 bases, there was a span of 10 bases. Germline-derived CDR1 and CDR2 are SGHDT and YYEEEE. CDR3 in DNA: TGTGCCAGCAGCTTGGGCGGCAGTCACTACGAGCAGTACTTC. Its translation is CASSLGGSHYEQYF. The complete variable domain, with remaining parts taken from reference TRBV5-6 and TRBJ2-7, reads DAGVTQSPTHLIKTRGQQVTLRCSPKSGHDTVSWYQQALGQGPQFIFQYYEEEERQRGNFPDRFSGHQFPNYSSELNVNALLLGDSALYLCASSLGGSHYEQYFGPGTRLTVT.

This clone came up a few times. This chain connects TRBV18 to TRBJ2-5; 10 positions agree with TRBD2. The germline gives CDR1 KGHSH, CDR2 LQKENI. The J segment lost 9 bases and the V segment lost 0 bases, leaving 10 bases of the junction unmatched. The CDR3 has 16 residues. CDR3 sequence (DNA): TGTGCCAGCTCACCACCTCCTAGCGGGGGAAAGGGAGCCCAGTACTTC. Its translation: CASSPPPSGGKGAQYF.

The rearrangement joins TRBV10-3 to TRBJ2-7, with a possible D match to TRBD1 (6 bases). CDR3 length: 14 residues. The germline gives CDR1 ENHRY, CDR2 SYGVKD. V gave up 10 bases and J gave up 0 bases, with 16 bases separating them. CDR3 residues: CATRGQGYSYEQYF. DNA for the CDR3: TGTGCCACCCGAGGGCAGGGGTACTCCTACGAGCAGTACTTC.

This chain connects TRBV14 to TRBJ2-2; tentatively, D is TRBD1 (6 bases). Trimming pared 1 base from V and 7 bases from J, leaving 16 bases between. The CDR3 sequence is 16 residues long. Germline V CDR1 and CDR2: SGHDN, FVKESK. CDR3 in DNA: TGTGCCAGCAGCCAAGGGAGATGGGGGCAAGGCGGGGAGCTGTTTTTT. Residues: CASSQGRWGQGGELFF.